The clone carrying this T cell receptor (beta chain) came up many times. The sample is drawn from a study of T cells in Graves' hyperthyroidism and ophthalmopathy. It was RNA transcripts that yielded the amplified TCR beta CDR3 regions. An initial round of RT-PCR targeting the TCR CDR3 relied on the HTBI primer set. MiXCR, run by TCRdb on the multiplex PCR reads, gives a single entry per CDR3 protein. The profile covers some 500,000 distinct CDR3 sequences, with roughly a quarter appearing a single time and roughly 10% taken by the ten largest. The clonotype was recovered from a woman younger than 45 with Graves' ophthalmopathy. The material sequenced was blood.

This CDR3 is CSAYPGASAGELFF. Written as DNA, the CDR3 is TGCAGTGCTTATCCGGGAGCCAGCGCCGGGGAGCTGTTTTTT. The chain combines TRBV20-1 with TRBJ2-2, with D tentatively TRBD2 (6 bases). This CDR3 region has 14 residues. CDR1 and CDR2 from the germline V gene are DFQATT and SNEGSKA (reference sequence). V shed 5 bases and J shed 6 bases, with 16 bases lying between them.